This TCR beta chain came from a study of cytomegalovirus exposure and HLA in healthy donors. General observations from the study: TCR beta V segments were, for the most part, productive about 87% or about 30% of the time in an earlier analysis.

This clone occurred a few times. Its specificity is unknown. While unrecorded immune exposures were likely, the donors were nominally healthy when sampled. The PCR contained 60 Vbeta and 13 Jbeta primers. The method was immunoSEQ multiplex PCR; TCRdb's version includes in-frame clones alone and lacks a portion of them. The sample records 150,000 or so clones, around 78% being singletons. With 3 bases clipped from V and 5 bases from J, the junction kept 7 bases outside the gene matches. CDR3 length: 16 amino acids. Looked up from germline, CDR1 is ENHRY and CDR2 is SYGVKD. The receptor was isolated from a man in his forties in good health and CMV-seronegative. The rearrangement uses TRBV10-3 and TRBJ1-5, with 10 bases lining up with TRBD1. The specimen was PBMCs. The CDR3 loop is CAISDPTGGIDQPQHF. DNA for the CDR3: TGTGCCATCAGTGACCCGACAGGGGGCATAGATCAGCCCCAGCATTTT.